Listed here are 5 T cell receptor beta chains from one sample, sequenced in a study of T-cell reconstitution after alpha-beta-depleted transplantation in children. TCRbeta library construction was performed incorporating unique molecular identifiers. Each CDR3 protein gets one entry after TCRdb re-called the PCR reads with MiXCR. The sample includes about 420,000 distinct CDR3 sequences, roughly 16% of them seen just once. The specimen comprised PBMCs, mostly from graft donor cells, sampled 360 days after TCRalphabeta/CD19-depleted stem cell transplant. These receptors were collected from a boy under two years old who had a stem cell transplant for Wiskott-Aldrich syndrome, so the T cells may come from the graft donor.

This clonotype was seen only a few times. The chain links TRBV28 to TRBJ2-4; no definite D call. V lost 1 base, J lost 0 bases, and 7 bases lay in between. Germline V lookup: CDR1 MDHEN, CDR2 SYDVKM. The CDR3 covers 15 residues. The CDR3 DNA follows: TGTGCCAGCAGTTTATCTGGTCTAGCCAAAAACATTCAGTACTTC. Translating it yields CASSLSGLAKNIQYF.

This chain uses TRBV18 with TRBJ2-1; 14 bases agree with TRBD2. The CDR3 runs to 18 residues. With V trimmed by 3 bases and J by 4 bases, 8 bases remained unmatched. Germline V gene data show CDR1 as KGHSH and CDR2 as LQKENI. CDR3 loop: CASSPPTSGRVFYNEQFF. The CDR3 bases are TGTGCCAGCTCACCCCCGACTAGCGGGAGGGTCTTTTACAATGAGCAGTTCTTC.

This clonotype was counted between two and nine times. This chain connects TRBV27 to TRBJ2-2; no definite D call. Germline-derived CDR1 and CDR2 are MNHEY and SMNVEV (reference sequence). Trimming took off 2 bases at V and 4 bases at J, with 5 bases between the two ends. The length of the CDR3 is 13 residues. The DNA of the CDR3 is TGTGCCAGCAGTTTACAGAGCACCGGGGAGCTGTTTTTT. Translation: CASSLQSTGELFF.

V and J are TRBV29-1 and TRBJ2-7, with D possibly called TRBD1 or TRBD2 (5 bases each). Trimming took 5 bases from V and 1 from J, leaving 15 bases between them. The CDR3 length is 14 residues. The germline V gene encodes CDR1 SQVTM and CDR2 ANQGSEA. For the CDR3, the DNA is TGCAGCGTTCGTCTATACAGGACTTCCTACGAGCAGTACTTC. This sequence encodes CSVRLYRTSYEQYF.

The chain joins TRBV20-1 to TRBJ1-1; the D gene is possibly TRBD1 (6 bases). V shed 1 base and J shed 6 bases, with 9 bases lying between them. The CDR3 runs to 12 residues. CDR1 DFQATT and CDR2 SNEGSKA come from the germline V gene (reference sequence). CDR3 sequence reads: CSARVRGAEAFF. In nucleotides, the CDR3 is TGCAGTGCTAGAGTGAGGGGGGCTGAAGCTTTCTTT.